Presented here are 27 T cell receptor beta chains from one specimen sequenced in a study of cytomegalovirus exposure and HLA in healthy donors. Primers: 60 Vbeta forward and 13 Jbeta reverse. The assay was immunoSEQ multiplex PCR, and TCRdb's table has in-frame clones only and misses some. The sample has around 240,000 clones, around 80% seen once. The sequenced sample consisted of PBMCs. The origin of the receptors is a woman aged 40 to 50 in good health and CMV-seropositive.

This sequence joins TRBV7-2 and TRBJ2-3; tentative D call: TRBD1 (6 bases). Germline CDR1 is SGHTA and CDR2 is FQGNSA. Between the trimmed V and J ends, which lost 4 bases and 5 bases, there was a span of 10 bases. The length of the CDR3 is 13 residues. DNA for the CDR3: TGTGCCAGCAGCTCAGGGGTGGGAGATACGCAGTATTTT. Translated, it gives CASSSGVGDTQYF.

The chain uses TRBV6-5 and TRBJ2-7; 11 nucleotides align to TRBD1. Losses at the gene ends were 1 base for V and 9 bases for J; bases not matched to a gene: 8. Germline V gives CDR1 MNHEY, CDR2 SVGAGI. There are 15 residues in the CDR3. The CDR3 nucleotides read TGTGCCAGCAGTTACTTCGGACAGGGGGCGTCTGGGCAGTACTTC. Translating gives CASSYFGQGASGQYF.

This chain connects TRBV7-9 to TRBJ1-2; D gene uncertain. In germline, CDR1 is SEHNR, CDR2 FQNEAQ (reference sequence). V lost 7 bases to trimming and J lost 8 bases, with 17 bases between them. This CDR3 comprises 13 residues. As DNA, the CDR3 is TGTGCCAGCAATGGGTGGCGGACGGGAGGCTACACCTTC. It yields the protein CASNGWRTGGYTF.

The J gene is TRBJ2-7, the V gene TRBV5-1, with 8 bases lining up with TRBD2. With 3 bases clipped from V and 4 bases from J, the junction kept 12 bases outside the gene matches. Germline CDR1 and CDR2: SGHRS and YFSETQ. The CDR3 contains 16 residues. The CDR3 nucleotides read TGCGCCAGCAGCTGGAGACTAGCGAGGCCCGCGTACGAGCAGTACTTC. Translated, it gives CASSWRLARPAYEQYF.

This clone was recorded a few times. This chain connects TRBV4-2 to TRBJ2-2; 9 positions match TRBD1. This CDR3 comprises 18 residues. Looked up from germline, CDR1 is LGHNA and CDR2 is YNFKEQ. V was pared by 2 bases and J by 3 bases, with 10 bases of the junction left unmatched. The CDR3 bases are TGTGCCAGCAGCCAACCTTTAAATAGACAGGGGGACACCGGGGAGCTGTTTTTT. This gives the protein CASSQPLNRQGDTGELFF.

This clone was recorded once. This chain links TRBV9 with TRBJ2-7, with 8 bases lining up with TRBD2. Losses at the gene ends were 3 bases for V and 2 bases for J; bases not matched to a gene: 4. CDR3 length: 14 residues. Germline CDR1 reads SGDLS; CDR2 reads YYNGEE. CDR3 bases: TGTGCCAGCAGCGGGGGACTAGGGGCCTACGAGCAGTACTTC. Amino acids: CASSGGLGAYEQYF.

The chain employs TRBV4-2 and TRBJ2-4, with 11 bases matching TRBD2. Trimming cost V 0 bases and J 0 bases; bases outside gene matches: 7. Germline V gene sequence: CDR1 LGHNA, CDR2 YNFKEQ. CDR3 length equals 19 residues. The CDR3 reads CASSQDSSGGPLAKNIQYF. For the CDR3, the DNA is TGTGCCAGCAGCCAAGATTCTAGCGGGGGGCCCTTAGCCAAAAACATTCAGTACTTC.

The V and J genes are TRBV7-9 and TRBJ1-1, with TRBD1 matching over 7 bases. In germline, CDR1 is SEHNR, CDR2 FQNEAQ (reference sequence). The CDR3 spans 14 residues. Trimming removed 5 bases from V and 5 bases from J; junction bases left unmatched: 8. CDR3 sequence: CASSVTGERTEAFF. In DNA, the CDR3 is TGTGCCAGCAGCGTAACAGGGGAGCGGACTGAAGCTTTCTTT.

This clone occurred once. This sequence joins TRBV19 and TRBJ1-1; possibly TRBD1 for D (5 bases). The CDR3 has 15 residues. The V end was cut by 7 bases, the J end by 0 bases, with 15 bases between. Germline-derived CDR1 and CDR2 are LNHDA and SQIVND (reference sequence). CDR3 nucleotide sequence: TGTGCCAGTAAGTCAGGGCTCCTCATGAACACTGAAGCTTTCTTT. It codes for CASKSGLLMNTEAFF.

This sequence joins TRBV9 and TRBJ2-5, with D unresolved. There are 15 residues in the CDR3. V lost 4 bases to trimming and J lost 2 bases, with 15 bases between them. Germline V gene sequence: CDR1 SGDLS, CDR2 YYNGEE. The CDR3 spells CASSRRQQPQETQYF. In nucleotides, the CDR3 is TGTGCCAGCAGCCGTAGGCAACAGCCTCAAGAGACCCAGTACTTC. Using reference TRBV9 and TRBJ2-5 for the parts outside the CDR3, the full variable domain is DSGVTQTPKHLITATGQRVTLRCSPRSGDLSVYWYQQSLDQGLQFLIQYYNGEERAKGNILERFSAQQFPDLHSELNLSSLELGDSALYFCASSRRQQPQETQYFGPGTRLLVL.

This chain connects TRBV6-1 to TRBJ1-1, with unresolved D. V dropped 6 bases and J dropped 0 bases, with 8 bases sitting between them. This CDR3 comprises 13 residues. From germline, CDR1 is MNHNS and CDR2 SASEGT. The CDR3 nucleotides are TGTGCCAGCAGGAGGGCCTTGAACACTGAAGCTTTCTTT. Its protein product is CASRRALNTEAFF.

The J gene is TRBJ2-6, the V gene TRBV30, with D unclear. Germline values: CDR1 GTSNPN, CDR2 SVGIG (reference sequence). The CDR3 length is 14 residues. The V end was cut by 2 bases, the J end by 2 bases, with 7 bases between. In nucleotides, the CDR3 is TGTGCCTGGAGTCGTCCTCCTGGGGCCAACGTCCTGACTTTC. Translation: CAWSRPPGANVLTF.

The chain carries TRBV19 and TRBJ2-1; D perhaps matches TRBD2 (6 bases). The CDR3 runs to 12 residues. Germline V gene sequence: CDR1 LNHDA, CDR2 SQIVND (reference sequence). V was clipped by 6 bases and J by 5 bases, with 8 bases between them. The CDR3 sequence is CASSRLDNEQFF. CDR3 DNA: TGTGCCAGTAGCAGACTAGACAATGAGCAGTTCTTC.

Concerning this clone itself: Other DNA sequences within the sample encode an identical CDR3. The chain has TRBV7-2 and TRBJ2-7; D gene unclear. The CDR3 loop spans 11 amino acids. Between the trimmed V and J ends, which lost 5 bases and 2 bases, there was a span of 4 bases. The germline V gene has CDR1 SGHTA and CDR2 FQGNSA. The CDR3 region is CASSPAYEQYF. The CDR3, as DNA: TGTGCCAGCAGCCCCGCCTACGAGCAGTACTTC.

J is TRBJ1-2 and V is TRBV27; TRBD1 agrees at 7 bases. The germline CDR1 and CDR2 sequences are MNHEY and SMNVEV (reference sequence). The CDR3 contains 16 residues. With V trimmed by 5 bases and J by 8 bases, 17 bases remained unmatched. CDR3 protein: CASSPSPLSQGGGYTF. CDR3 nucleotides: TGTGCCAGCAGTCCCTCGCCACTTAGCCAGGGGGGCGGCTACACCTTC.

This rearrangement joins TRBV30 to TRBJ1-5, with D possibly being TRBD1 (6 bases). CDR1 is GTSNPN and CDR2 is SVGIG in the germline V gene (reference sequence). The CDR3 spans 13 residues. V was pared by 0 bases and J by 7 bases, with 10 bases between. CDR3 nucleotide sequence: TGTGCCTGGAGTGTAACAGGGATACAGCCCCAGCATTTT. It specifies CAWSVTGIQPQHF.

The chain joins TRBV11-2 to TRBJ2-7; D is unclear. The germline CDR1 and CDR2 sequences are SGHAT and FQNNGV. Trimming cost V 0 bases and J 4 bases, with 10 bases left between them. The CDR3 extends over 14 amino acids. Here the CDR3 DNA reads TGTGCCAGCAGCTTAGAGAGACACAGTTACGAGCAGTACTTC. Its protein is CASSLERHSYEQYF.

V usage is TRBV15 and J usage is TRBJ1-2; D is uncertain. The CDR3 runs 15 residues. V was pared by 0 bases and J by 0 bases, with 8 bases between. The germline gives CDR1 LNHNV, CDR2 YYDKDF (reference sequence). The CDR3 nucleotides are TGTGCCACCAGCAGAGAGTCGGGAGCTAACTATGGCTACACCTTC. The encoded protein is CATSRESGANYGYTF.

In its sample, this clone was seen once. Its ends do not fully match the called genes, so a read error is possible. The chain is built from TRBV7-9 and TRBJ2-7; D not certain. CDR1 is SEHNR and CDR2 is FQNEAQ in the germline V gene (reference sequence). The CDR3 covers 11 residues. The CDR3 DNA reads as TGTTCCAGCAGCCCTAAAATCGAGCAGTACTTC. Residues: CSSSPKIEQYF.

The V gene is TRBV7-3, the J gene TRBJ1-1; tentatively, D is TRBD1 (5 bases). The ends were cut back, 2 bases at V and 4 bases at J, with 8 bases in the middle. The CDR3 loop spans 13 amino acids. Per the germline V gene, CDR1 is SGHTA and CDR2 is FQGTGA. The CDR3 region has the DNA TGTGCCAGCAGCTTAGGGGCCAGCACTGAAGCTTTCTTT. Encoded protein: CASSLGASTEAFF.

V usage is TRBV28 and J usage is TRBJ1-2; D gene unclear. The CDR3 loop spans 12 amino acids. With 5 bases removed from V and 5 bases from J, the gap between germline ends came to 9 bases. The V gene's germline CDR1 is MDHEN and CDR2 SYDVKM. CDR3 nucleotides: TGTGCCAGCAGTCCTTCAACTTATGGCTACACCTTC. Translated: CASSPSTYGYTF.

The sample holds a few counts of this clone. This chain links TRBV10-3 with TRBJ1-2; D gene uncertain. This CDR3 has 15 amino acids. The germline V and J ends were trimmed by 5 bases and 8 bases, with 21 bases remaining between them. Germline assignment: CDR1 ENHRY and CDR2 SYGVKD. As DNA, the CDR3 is TGTGCCATCAGTCCGGCGGGAGGATCGGGTTCCGGCTACACCTTC. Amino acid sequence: CAISPAGGSGSGYTF.

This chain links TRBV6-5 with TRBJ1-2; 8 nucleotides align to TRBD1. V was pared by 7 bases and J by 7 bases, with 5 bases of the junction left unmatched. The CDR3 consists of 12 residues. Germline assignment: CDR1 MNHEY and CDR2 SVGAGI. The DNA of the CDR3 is TGTGCCAGCATGGGACAGGCGGGTGGCTACACCTTC. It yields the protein CASMGQAGGYTF.

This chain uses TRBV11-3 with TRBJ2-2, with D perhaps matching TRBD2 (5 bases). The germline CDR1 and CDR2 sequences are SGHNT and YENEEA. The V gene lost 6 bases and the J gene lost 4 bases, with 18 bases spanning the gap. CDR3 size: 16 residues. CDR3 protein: CASSAGANRGTGELFF. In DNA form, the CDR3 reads TGTGCCAGCAGTGCGGGCGCCAACCGGGGCACCGGGGAGCTGTTTTTT.

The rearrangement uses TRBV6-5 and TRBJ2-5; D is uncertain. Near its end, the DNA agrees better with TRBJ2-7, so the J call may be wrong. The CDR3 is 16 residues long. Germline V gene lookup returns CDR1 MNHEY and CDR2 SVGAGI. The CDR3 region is CASSYSGQPAFYEQYF. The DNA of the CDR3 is TGTGCCAGCAGTTACTCGGGCCAGCCAGCCTTCTACGAGCAGTACTTC.

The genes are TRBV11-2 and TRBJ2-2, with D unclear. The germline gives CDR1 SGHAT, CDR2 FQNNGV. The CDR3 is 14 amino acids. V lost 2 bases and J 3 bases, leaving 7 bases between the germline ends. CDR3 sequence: CASSLRSDTGELFF. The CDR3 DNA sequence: TGTGCCAGCAGCTTAAGATCGGACACCGGGGAGCTGTTTTTT.

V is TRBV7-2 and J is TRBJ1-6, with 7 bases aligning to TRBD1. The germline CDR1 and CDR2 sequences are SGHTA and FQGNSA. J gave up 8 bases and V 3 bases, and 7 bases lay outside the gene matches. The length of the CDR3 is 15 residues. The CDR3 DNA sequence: TGTGCCAGCAGCTTGAACAGGGGTGATTATTCACCCCTCCACTTT. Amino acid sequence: CASSLNRGDYSPLHF.